The sequence of this TCR beta chain was determined in a study of cytomegalovirus exposure and HLA in healthy donors. Turning to the study itself: Sequencing of about 179 million T cells in an earlier analysis found around 120 million unique TCR beta sequences.

Trimming took 1 base from V and 3 from J, leaving 8 bases between them. The CDR3 contains 14 residues. The germline V gene encodes CDR1 SGHNT and CDR2 YENEEA. Broader study findings: In a later analysis, TCR beta V- and J-gene trimming showed a link to a missense DCLRE1C variant. A later analysis reportedly identified an Asian-associated ancestry cluster as carrying fewer N-insertions than the approximately 670-donor mean.

A multiplex PCR was run with 60 Vbeta primers and 13 Jbeta primers. Using immunoSEQ multiplex PCR, the repertoire was profiled, and TCRdb retains in-frame clones only, with some absent. The table includes over 150,000 clones, approximately 80% detected once. In its sample, this clone was seen a few times. Its antigen is currently unknown. Sequenced sample: PBMCs. This TCR came from a woman in her thirties or forties in good health and CMV-seropositive. V and J are TRBV11-3 and TRBJ2-3; D remains unclear. CDR3 DNA sequence: TGTGCCAGCAGCTTAGGCAGGTTTACAGATACGCAGTATTTT. Protein product: CASSLGRFTDTQYF.